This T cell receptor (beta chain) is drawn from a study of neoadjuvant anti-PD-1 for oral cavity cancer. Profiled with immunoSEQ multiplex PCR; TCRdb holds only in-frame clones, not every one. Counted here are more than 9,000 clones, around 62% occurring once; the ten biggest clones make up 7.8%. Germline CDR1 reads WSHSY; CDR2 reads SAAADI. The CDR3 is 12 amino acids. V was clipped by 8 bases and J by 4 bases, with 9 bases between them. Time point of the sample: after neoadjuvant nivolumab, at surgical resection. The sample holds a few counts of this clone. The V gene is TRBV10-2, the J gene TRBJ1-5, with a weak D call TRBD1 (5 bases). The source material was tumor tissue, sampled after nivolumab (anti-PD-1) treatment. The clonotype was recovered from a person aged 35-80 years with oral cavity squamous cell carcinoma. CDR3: CASRGSNQPQHF. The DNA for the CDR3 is TGCGCCAGCCGGGGGTCGAATCAGCCCCAGCATTTT.